Shown below are 32 T cell receptor beta chains from a single sample sequenced in a study of cytomegalovirus exposure and HLA in healthy donors. The PCR ran on 60 Vbeta and 13 Jbeta primers. Assay: immunoSEQ multiplex PCR; the TCRdb copy retains only in-frame clones and omits some. The sample includes more than 90,000 clones, more than 80% of them seen just once. Sequencing input: PBMCs. These receptors came from a man younger than 40 in good health and CMV-seronegative.

V is TRBV7-2 and J is TRBJ1-5; 7 positions match TRBD1. Germline-derived CDR1 and CDR2 are SGHTA and FQGNSA. The junction had 4 bases not matched to a gene; V was cut back by 4 bases and J by 1 base. CDR3 size: 15 residues. CDR3 protein: CASSYRQGSNQPQHF. CDR3 nucleotides: TGTGCCAGCAGCTACAGACAGGGAAGCAATCAGCCCCAGCATTTT.

The chain links TRBV25-1 to TRBJ1-5; TRBD1 matches at 7 bases. The CDR3 contains 12 residues. CDR1 MGHDK and CDR2 SYGVNS come from the germline V gene. CDR3 sequence: CATGPTGKAQHF. For the CDR3, the DNA is TGTGCGACAGGGCCCACAGGTAAGGCCCAGCATTTT.

This clone was picked up one time. V and J are TRBV30 and TRBJ1-2; 11 bases match TRBD1. The CDR3 is 14 amino acids. V was pared by 2 bases and J by 7 bases, with 6 bases of the junction left unmatched. From germline, CDR1 is GTSNPN and CDR2 SVGIG (reference sequence). The CDR3 loop reads CAWSPGTGGGGYTF. The CDR3 DNA sequence: TGTGCCTGGAGTCCCGGGACAGGGGGGGGTGGCTACACCTTC. Drawing the rest from reference TRBV30 and TRBJ1-2, the complete variable domain is SQTIHQWPATLVQPVGSPLSLECTVEGTSNPNLYWYRQAAGRGLQLLFYSVGIGQISSEVPQNLSASRPQDRQFILSSKKLLLSDSGFYLCAWSPGTGGGGYTFGSGTRLTVV.

The J gene is TRBJ2-3, the V gene TRBV4-3; TRBD2 agrees at 10 bases. The germline gives CDR1 LGHNA, CDR2 YSLEER. The CDR3 extends over 17 amino acids. Trimming at V came to 0 bases and at J to 7 bases, leaving 10 bases not matched to a gene. This CDR3 is CASSQDPSGRAANTQYF. For the CDR3, the DNA is TGCGCCAGCAGCCAAGACCCCAGCGGGAGGGCGGCTAATACGCAGTATTTT.

The V and J genes are TRBV5-6 and TRBJ2-1, with D maybe TRBD1 (6 bases). CDR1 is SGHDT and CDR2 is YYEEEE in the germline V gene. There are 14 residues in the CDR3. V was cut by 4 bases and J by 8 bases, with 16 bases left in between. CDR3 sequence: CASSPRSRGDEQFF. The DNA for the CDR3 is TGTGCCAGCAGCCCCCGGAGCAGGGGCGATGAGCAGTTCTTC.

This chain links TRBV7-2 with TRBJ2-5, with TRBD1 matching 7 bases. In germline, CDR1 is SGHTA, CDR2 FQGNSA. Trimming removed 2 bases from V and 5 bases from J; junction bases left unmatched: 17. This CDR3 is 18 amino acids long. The CDR3 nucleotides read TGTGCCAGCAGCTTAACCAGGGGGTCAATTGGGGGAGTGGAGACCCAGTACTTC. Translating it yields CASSLTRGSIGGVETQYF.

The chain carries TRBV28 and TRBJ2-2; D is possibly TRBD1 (6 bases). The V end lost 6 bases, the J end lost 0 bases, and 8 bases lay between the germline ends. The CDR3 consists of 14 residues. CDR1 MDHEN and CDR2 SYDVKM come from the germline V gene. DNA of the CDR3: TGTGCCAGCAGAGGACAGTCGAACACCGGGGAGCTGTTTTTT. This codes for CASRGQSNTGELFF.

V is TRBV11-2 and J is TRBJ2-1; 9 bases are shared with TRBD2. J lost 12 bases, V lost 5 bases, and 5 bases had no gene match. CDR1 is SGHAT and CDR2 is FQNNGV in the germline V gene. This CDR3 spans 12 amino acids. The CDR3: CASSPTAGGQFF. The CDR3 coding sequence is TGTGCCAGCAGCCCAACAGCGGGGGGGCAGTTCTTC.

V usage is TRBV2 and J usage is TRBJ1-4; 7 positions match TRBD1. V gave up 6 bases and J gave up 7 bases; unmatched junction bases: 8. Germline CDR1 reads SNHLY; CDR2 reads FYNNEI. The CDR3 is 14 amino acids. The chain's CDR3 is CASRSPGTAEKLFF. CDR3 DNA sequence: TGTGCCAGCAGGTCTCCCGGGACAGCTGAAAAACTGTTTTTT.

V gene TRBV7-3 combines with J gene TRBJ2-1, with 9 nucleotides matching TRBD1. The CDR3 runs to 17 residues. Germline V gene sequence: CDR1 SGHTA, CDR2 FQGTGA. Trimming cost V 2 bases and J 5 bases; bases outside gene matches: 10. CDR3 amino acids: CASSLLSGTGFNNEQFF. CDR3 sequence (DNA): TGTGCCAGCAGCTTACTCTCCGGGACAGGGTTCAACAATGAGCAGTTCTTC.

The gene calls are TRBV4-2 and TRBJ2-3; D might be TRBD1 (6 bases). Trimming took off 5 bases at V and 3 bases at J, with 21 bases between the two ends. Germline V gene lookup returns CDR1 LGHNA and CDR2 YNFKEQ. CDR3 length equals 17 residues. The CDR3 region is CASSYLRGSEITDTQYF. The DNA of the CDR3 is TGTGCCAGCAGCTACCTAAGGGGGTCCGAAATAACAGATACGCAGTATTTT.

This clone has only one observation. V is TRBV6-1 and J is TRBJ2-7; no reliable D call. CDR3 length: 16 amino acids. Germline CDR1 and CDR2: MNHNS and SASEGT. The V end lost 0 bases, the J end lost 3 bases, and 15 bases lay between the germline ends. Written as DNA, the CDR3 is TGTGCCAGCAGTGAAGCGAGGAGCAGTTTTTACTACGAGCAGTACTTC. It is translated as CASSEARSSFYYEQYF.

The gene calls are TRBV10-3 and TRBJ2-3; TRBD2 matches 8 bases. The CDR3 totals 16 residues. V was clipped by 0 bases and J by 1 base; unmatched bases: 3. The germline V gene has CDR1 ENHRY and CDR2 SYGVKD. CDR3 sequence reads: CAISESVLAGTDTQYF. The CDR3 region has the DNA TGTGCCATCAGTGAGTCGGTACTAGCGGGCACAGATACGCAGTATTTT.

The chain couples TRBV28 to TRBJ2-2; the match to TRBD1 covers 9 bases. V shed 4 bases and J 7 bases; nucleotides not matched to a gene: 10. CDR1 MDHEN and CDR2 SYDVKM come from the germline V gene. The CDR3 loop spans 16 amino acids. The CDR3: CASSSGQGRLLGELFF. CDR3 in DNA: TGTGCCAGCAGTTCCGGACAGGGGAGGTTGCTCGGGGAGCTGTTTTTT.

This chain connects TRBV29-1 to TRBJ1-2; TRBD1 agrees at 8 bases. V dropped 5 bases and J dropped 4; count of bases not matched to a gene: 9. The germline gives CDR1 SQVTM, CDR2 ANQGSEA. The CDR3 runs to 14 residues. In DNA form, the CDR3 reads TGCAGCGTTAGGTCTCAGGGGGCCTCCTATGGCTACACCTTC. It translates to CSVRSQGASYGYTF.

This chain connects TRBV4-1 to TRBJ2-3; maybe TRBD1 (6 bases). Between the trimmed V and J ends, which lost 1 base and 6 bases, there was a span of 23 bases. Germline V gives CDR1 MGHRA, CDR2 YSYEKL. CDR3 size: 18 residues. The CDR3, as DNA: TGCGCCAGCAGCCAAGCACAAGATTCAGGACAGCCGAGGGATACGCAGTATTTT. It encodes CASSQAQDSGQPRDTQYF.

The sample holds one count of this clone. The chain carries TRBV30 and TRBJ2-3; a weak D match, TRBD2 (5 bases). Germline V gene sequence: CDR1 GTSNPN, CDR2 SVGIG (reference sequence). This CDR3 spans 14 amino acids. Trimming stripped 8 bases from V and 1 base from J, with 16 bases between. The CDR3 spells CALSNGVGTDTQYF. As DNA, the CDR3 is TGTGCCCTCTCAAACGGGGTGGGCACAGATACGCAGTATTTT.

The CDR3 DNA is TGTGCCAGCCAAGGGGCTGGTTCACCCCTCCACTTT. Its translation is CASQGAGSPLHF. J is TRBJ1-6 and V is TRBV7-2; D may be TRBD1 (5 bases). Per germline, CDR1 SGHTA and CDR2 FQGNSA. Trimming took 8 bases from V and 9 from J, leaving 11 bases between them. The CDR3 contains 12 residues.

V usage is TRBV2 and J usage is TRBJ2-7; 10 positions agree with TRBD1. The CDR3 contains 16 residues. The germline CDR1 and CDR2 sequences are SNHLY and FYNNEI. V shed 2 bases and J 2 bases; nucleotides not matched to a gene: 6. The CDR3 nucleotides are TGTGCCAGCAGTGAATCGCGGACAGGGGGGACCTACGAGCAGTACTTC. Its protein product is CASSESRTGGTYEQYF.

This clone showed up just a few times. CDR3 sequence reads: CAISEGLNQETQYF. In nucleotides, the CDR3 is TGTGCCATCAGTGAAGGACTGAACCAAGAGACCCAGTACTTC. This chain joins TRBV10-3 and TRBJ2-5, with D perhaps matching TRBD2 (5 bases). V lost 3 bases, J lost 0 bases, and 8 bases lay in between. Germline V gives CDR1 ENHRY, CDR2 SYGVKD. The CDR3 has 14 residues.

The rearrangement joins TRBV13 to TRBJ2-5, with 10 bases that match TRBD2. The J call may be in error: the DNA end matches TRBJ2-7 better. The germline CDR1 and CDR2 sequences are PRHDT and FYEKMQ (reference sequence). The CDR3 has 14 residues. CDR3 loop: CASSPGLASYEQYF. CDR3 bases: TGTGCCAGCAGTCCGGGACTAGCGTCCTACGAGCAGTACTTC.

The rearrangement joins TRBV25-1 to TRBJ2-7, with D possibly TRBD1 on 8 matching bases. The CDR3 runs 13 residues. Trimming removed 5 bases from V and 6 bases from J, with 14 bases in between. Germline values: CDR1 MGHDK, CDR2 SYGVNS. CDR3 nucleotides: TGTGCCAGCAGTACACACAGGGGGGGCGAGCAGTACTTC. Translation gives CASSTHRGGEQYF.

The gene calls are TRBV19 and TRBJ2-7, with D possibly being TRBD1 (5 bases). Germline CDR1 is LNHDA and CDR2 is SQIVND (reference sequence). Trimming stripped 3 bases from V and 0 bases from J, with 12 bases between. The CDR3 is made up of 15 amino acids. CDR3 loop: CASSISRGSSYEQYF. CDR3 bases: TGTGCCAGTAGTATCTCAAGGGGAAGCTCCTACGAGCAGTACTTC.

The chain carries TRBV27 and TRBJ2-1; TRBD2 might be the D (6 bases). The CDR3 contains 14 residues. CDR1 and CDR2 (germline): MNHEY, SMNVEV (reference sequence). Trimming cost V 4 bases and J 8 bases, with 15 bases left between them. The CDR3 loop is CASSSGEFRYEQFF. Here the CDR3 DNA reads TGTGCCAGCAGTTCGGGGGAGTTCCGCTATGAGCAGTTCTTC.

This rearrangement joins TRBV9 to TRBJ2-1; 11 bases align to TRBD2. The CDR3 extends over 16 amino acids. Germline CDR1 SGDLS, CDR2 YYNGEE. With 4 bases clipped from V and 4 bases from J, the junction kept 7 bases outside the gene matches. CDR3: CASSTRVAGGYNEQFF. The CDR3 nucleotides read TGTGCCAGCAGCACCAGGGTAGCGGGAGGGTACAATGAGCAGTTCTTC.

V is TRBV5-6 and J is TRBJ2-5; D is possibly TRBD2 (6 bases). The J call may not be correct, given that the DNA end is closer to TRBJ2-7. This CDR3 spans 15 amino acids. Germline CDR1 reads SGHDT; CDR2 reads YYEEEE. CDR3 coding DNA: TGTGCCAGCAGGGTCCGGCGGGATTACTCCTACGAGCAGTACTTC. Amino acid sequence: CASRVRRDYSYEQYF.

The chain links TRBV7-9 to TRBJ2-7, with TRBD2 matching 15 bases. The CDR3 spans 17 residues. V lost 0 bases to trimming and J lost 3 bases; unmatched junction nucleotides: 3. Germline CDR1 is SEHNR and CDR2 is FQNEAQ (reference sequence). CDR3: CASSLAGGLAGGYEQYF. The CDR3 DNA reads as TGTGCCAGCAGCTTAGCCGGGGGACTAGCGGGAGGCTACGAGCAGTACTTC.

This clone was recorded only once. The chain is built from TRBV6-6 and TRBJ2-7, with D possibly being TRBD1 (6 bases). Trimming left V 0 bases short and J 9 bases short, with 12 bases between. This CDR3 spans 13 amino acids. The germline V gene has CDR1 MNHNY and CDR2 SVGAGI (reference sequence). The CDR3 region has the DNA TGTGCCAGCAGTTACTCGATTCCAGGGGCGCAGTACTTC. Its translation is CASSYSIPGAQYF.

This clone was counted only a few times. This chain joins TRBV5-6 and TRBJ2-7; 9 nucleotides align to TRBD1. The CDR3 contains 15 residues. Germline V gives CDR1 SGHDT, CDR2 YYEEEE. V gave up 4 bases and J gave up 2 bases; unmatched junction bases: 7. As DNA, the CDR3 is TGTGCCAGCAGCCTGCCGGGACAGGGCACCTACGAGCAGTACTTC. Translation gives CASSLPGQGTYEQYF. Complete variable domain (other parts from reference TRBV5-6 and TRBJ2-7): DAGVTQSPTHLIKTRGQQVTLRCSPKSGHDTVSWYQQALGQGPQFIFQYYEEEERQRGNFPDRFSGHQFPNYSSELNVNALLLGDSALYLCASSLPGQGTYEQYFGPGTRLTVT.

J is TRBJ2-3 and V is TRBV27; a possible D gene is TRBD2 (6 bases). The germline CDR1 and CDR2 sequences are MNHEY and SMNVEV (reference sequence). This CDR3 has 15 amino acids. V was pared by 2 bases and J by 0 bases, with 9 bases between. The CDR3 DNA is TGTGCCAGCAGTTTAAGGAGGGCTAGCACAGATACGCAGTATTTT. Protein product: CASSLRRASTDTQYF.

V usage is TRBV6-6 and J usage is TRBJ2-1; tentative D call: TRBD2 (7 bases). The germline V gene has CDR1 MNHNY and CDR2 SVGAGI (reference sequence). This CDR3 is built from 15 residues. Trimming stripped 8 bases from V and 10 bases from J, with 24 bases between. DNA of the CDR3: TGTGCCAGCGGGCTGGGCGGGGGCCGCCCGGGAGAGCAGTTCTTC. Translating gives CASGLGGGRPGEQFF.

The chain employs TRBV11-2 and TRBJ1-1, with D perhaps matching TRBD1 (6 bases). The CDR3 is made up of 14 amino acids. The V gene's germline CDR1 is SGHAT and CDR2 FQNNGV. The V end lost 5 bases, the J end lost 2 bases, and 12 bases lay between the germline ends. The CDR3 DNA follows: TGTGCCAGCAGCCCGACAGGATTTAACACTGAAGCTTTCTTT. It is translated as CASSPTGFNTEAFF. Complete variable domain (other parts from reference TRBV11-2 and TRBJ1-1): EAGVAQSPRYKIIEKRQSVAFWCNPISGHATLYWYQQILGQGPKLLIQFQNNGVVDDSQLPKDRFSAERLKGVDSTLKIQPAKLEDSAVYLCASSPTGFNTEAFFGQGTRLTVV.